This T cell receptor (beta chain) originates from a study of cytomegalovirus exposure and HLA in healthy donors. In the PCR, 60 Vbeta and 13 Jbeta primers were used. Method: immunoSEQ multiplex PCR; TCRdb's copy keeps in-frame clones and lacks some. There are some 150,000 clones in the sample; about 80% occur only once, and around 4.1% lies in the top ten. Trimming left V 0 bases short and J 4 bases short, with 7 bases between. Germline CDR1 reads SGHDT; CDR2 reads YYEEEE. The CDR3 totals 14 residues. This clonotype originated in a man between 40 and 49 years old in good health and CMV-seropositive. The sequencing sample was made of PBMCs. The chain has TRBV5-6 and TRBJ2-2; D unclear. CDR3 bases: TGTGCCAGCAGCTTGGCCTCGGGCACCGGGGAGCTGTTTTTT. Translating it yields CASSLASGTGELFF.